The 31 T cell receptor beta chains given below trace back to one sample, sequenced in a study of blood T cell repertoires in COVID-19. Using immunoSEQ multiplex PCR, the repertoire was profiled, and TCRdb retains in-frame clones only, with some absent. Altogether a few hundred thousand clones are present, 70% to 90% being singletons, with the ten largest covering approximately 7.2%. Sequencing was carried out using peripheral blood. These receptors originate from a woman aged 70 to 79 with active or convalescent COVID-19.

The gene calls are TRBV5-1 and TRBJ2-2; no definite D call. V was clipped by 0 bases and J by 6 bases, with 9 bases between them. Germline V lookup: CDR1 SGHRS, CDR2 YFSETQ. The CDR3 totals 14 residues. The CDR3 loop reads CASSLDQWPGELFF. CDR3 DNA: TGCGCCAGCAGCTTGGATCAGTGGCCCGGGGAGCTGTTTTTT.

DNA for the CDR3: TGTGCCAGCAGCTTGGTCAGGACAGGGACCGGGGAGCTGTTTTTT. It codes for CASSLVRTGTGELFF. This chain links TRBV5-4 with TRBJ2-2, with TRBD1 matching over 8 bases. Germline V CDR1 and CDR2: SGHNT, YYREEE (reference sequence). The trim removed 0 bases at V and 5 bases at J, leaving 3 bases unmatched. The CDR3 is 15 amino acids.

The chain carries TRBV19 and TRBJ2-6; no clear D. Germline V lookup: CDR1 LNHDA, CDR2 SQIVND (reference sequence). This CDR3 is 13 amino acids long. Trimming removed 8 bases from V and 2 bases from J, with 7 bases in between. CDR3 bases: TGTGCCAGTGGCTCGACTGGGGCCAACGTCCTGACTTTC. Protein product: CASGSTGANVLTF. The full variable domain, rest sourced from reference TRBV19 and TRBJ2-6, is DGGITQSPKYLFRKEGQNVTLSCEQNLNHDAMYWYRQDPGQGLRLIYYSQIVNDFQKGDIAEGYSVSREKKESFPLTVTSAQKNPTAFYLCASGSTGANVLTFGAGSRLTVL.

V is TRBV28 and J is TRBJ2-1, with D maybe TRBD1 (6 bases). This CDR3 is 14 amino acids long. Germline V gene lookup returns CDR1 MDHEN and CDR2 SYDVKM. V lost 5 bases to trimming and J lost 6 bases, with 14 bases between them. The CDR3 loop is CASSLIGQPNEQFF. CDR3 DNA sequence: TGTGCCAGCAGTCTAATCGGACAGCCCAATGAGCAGTTCTTC.

This chain links TRBV5-8 with TRBJ1-4; the D is unclear. CDR3 size: 15 residues. V was clipped by 2 bases and J by 0 bases, with 8 bases between them. Germline lookup yields CDR1 SGHTS and CDR2 YDEGEE. The CDR3 protein is CASSFPSATNEKLFF. DNA for the CDR3: TGTGCCAGCAGCTTCCCCAGTGCAACTAATGAAAAACTGTTTTTT. Full variable domain (remainder filled in from reference TRBV5-8 and TRBJ1-4): EAGVTQSPTHLIKTRGQQATLRCSPISGHTSVYWYQQALGLGLQFLLWYDEGEERNRGNFPPRFSGRQFPNYSSELNVNALELEDSALYLCASSFPSATNEKLFFGSGTQLSVL.

This clone was counted a single time. The CDR3 nucleotides read TGTGCCAGCAGTGGGTGGACAGGGGGTTTTAATTCACCCCTCCACTTT. Its protein product is CASSGWTGGFNSPLHF. The rearrangement joins TRBV6-1 to TRBJ1-6; 10 nucleotides line up with TRBD1. The CDR3 consists of 16 residues. The germline V gene has CDR1 MNHNS and CDR2 SASEGT. The J segment lost 6 bases and the V segment lost 4 bases, leaving 6 bases of the junction unmatched.

The V gene is TRBV29-1, the J gene TRBJ2-7; D is perhaps TRBD1 (5 bases). The CDR3 is made up of 12 amino acids. Looked up from germline, CDR1 is SQVTM and CDR2 is ANQGSEA. Trimming left V 6 bases short and J 2 bases short, with 11 bases between. The CDR3 DNA reads TGCAGCGTCCATGACAGTCCCTACGAGCAGTACTTC. It is translated as CSVHDSPYEQYF.

The CDR3 nucleotides are TGTGCCAGCACCCCACTGAAGGGGTCCTACAATGAGCAGTTCTTC. Its protein is CASTPLKGSYNEQFF. V gene TRBV6-5 combines with J gene TRBJ2-1, with D possibly being TRBD1 (5 bases). The CDR3 totals 15 residues. Looked up from germline, CDR1 is MNHEY and CDR2 is SVGAGI. The V and J ends lost 7 bases and 1 base respectively, with 14 bases between them.

The chain employs TRBV27 and TRBJ2-1, with 9 bases aligning to TRBD2. The CDR3 is 14 residues long. Unmatched junction bases numbered 7, after V lost 9 bases and J lost 4 bases. The germline V gene has CDR1 MNHEY and CDR2 SMNVEV (reference sequence). The CDR3 here is CASRGTSTYNEQFF. In nucleotides, the CDR3 is TGTGCCAGTCGAGGGACTAGCACGTACAATGAGCAGTTCTTC.

Only a few counts were recorded for this clone. The chain uses TRBV7-2 and TRBJ1-5, with D tentatively TRBD1 (6 bases). The germline V gene has CDR1 SGHTA and CDR2 FQGNSA. The CDR3 is 13 residues long. The V end lost 7 bases, the J end lost 4 bases, and 11 bases lay between the germline ends. The CDR3 protein is CASTQGLNQPQHF. In nucleotides, the CDR3 is TGTGCCAGCACCCAGGGGTTGAATCAGCCCCAGCATTTT.

This clone was seen only once. Here the CDR3 DNA reads TGTGCCAGCTCAGAAACCGGGATCCTAAATCAGCCCCAGCATTTT. Its protein product is CASSETGILNQPQHF. The chain is built from TRBV18 and TRBJ1-5; D unclear. Trimming shortened V by 5 bases and J by 4 bases, and 15 bases separated the two germline ends. Per the germline V gene, CDR1 is KGHSH and CDR2 is LQKENI. The CDR3 length is 15 residues. Full variable domain (remainder filled in from reference TRBV18 and TRBJ1-5): NAGVMQNPRHLVRRRGQEARLRCSPMKGHSHVYWYRQLPEEGLKFMVYLQKENIIDESGMPKERFSAEFPKEGPSILRIQQVVRGDSAAYFCASSETGILNQPQHFGDGTRLSIL.

This clone showed up just once. The chain is built from TRBV10-3 and TRBJ1-1; TRBD1 matches 7 bases. Germline V CDR1 and CDR2: ENHRY, SYGVKD. The CDR3 runs to 14 residues. V was clipped by 6 bases and J by 2 bases; unmatched bases: 6. The CDR3 region is CAIRIGGQNTEAFF. The CDR3 DNA is TGTGCCATCAGGATAGGGGGCCAAAACACTGAAGCTTTCTTT.

This clone was seen a few times. The chain couples TRBV6-5 to TRBJ1-6; 7 bases align to TRBD1. The V gene's germline CDR1 is MNHEY and CDR2 SVGAGI. Losses at the gene ends were 8 bases for V and 10 bases for J; bases not matched to a gene: 8. This CDR3 comprises 13 residues. CDR3 sequence: CASHRGRRSPLHF. In DNA, the CDR3 is TGTGCCAGCCACAGGGGAAGACGATCACCCCTCCACTTT.

This clone was counted only a few times. The gene calls are TRBV5-5 and TRBJ2-1; the D is unclear. CDR3 length equals 13 residues. Germline values: CDR1 SGHKS, CDR2 YYEKEE (reference sequence). Trimming stripped 0 bases from V and 3 bases from J, with 4 bases between. Written as DNA, the CDR3 is TGTGCCAGCAGCTTGGGCGACTACAATGAGCAGTTCTTC. This gives the protein CASSLGDYNEQFF.

CDR3 amino acids: CASSHGRGIDSSSYNSPLHF. The CDR3 DNA reads as TGCGCCAGCAGCCACGGTCGGGGGATCGACTCAAGCTCCTATAATTCACCCCTCCACTTT. This sequence joins TRBV4-1 and TRBJ1-6, with D maybe TRBD1 (5 bases). The V end lost 3 bases, the J end lost 0 bases, and 21 bases lay between the germline ends. The germline V gene encodes CDR1 MGHRA and CDR2 YSYEKL. The CDR3 is 20 residues long.

The V gene is TRBV7-9, the J gene TRBJ1-5; TRBD1 matches 7 bases. The CDR3 is made up of 16 amino acids. Germline CDR1 SEHNR, CDR2 FQNEAQ (reference sequence). Trimming cost V 6 bases and J 5 bases; bases outside gene matches: 13. The CDR3 sequence is CASSHQGGLVHQPQHF. In DNA, the CDR3 is TGTGCCAGCAGTCACCAAGGGGGCTTGGTGCATCAGCCCCAGCATTTT.

This clone showed up just once. CDR3 nucleotides: TGTGCCAGCAGCCCCAGGGTTAGCGGGGGGGTTAAGAACACCGGGGAGCTGTTTTTT. Its translation: CASSPRVSGGVKNTGELFF. This rearrangement joins TRBV5-4 to TRBJ2-2; 11 nucleotides line up with TRBD2. The V segment lost 4 bases and the J segment 1 base; nucleotides outside the gene matches: 12. CDR1 SGHNT and CDR2 YYREEE come from the germline V gene (reference sequence). The CDR3 spans 19 residues. Full variable domain (remainder filled in from reference TRBV5-4 and TRBJ2-2): ETGVTQSPTHLIKTRGQQVTLRCSSQSGHNTVSWYQQALGQGPQFIFQYYREEENGRGNFPPRFSGLQFPNYSSELNVNALELDDSALYLCASSPRVSGGVKNTGELFFGEGSRLTVL.

The chain combines TRBV5-1 with TRBJ1-4; 9 positions agree with TRBD1. The germline V gene encodes CDR1 SGHRS and CDR2 YFSETQ. This CDR3 is 15 amino acids long. Losses at the gene ends were 4 bases for V and 4 bases for J; bases not matched to a gene: 5. CDR3 residues: CASSPRDRVNEKLFF. The CDR3 coding sequence is TGCGCCAGCAGCCCCCGGGACAGGGTTAATGAAAAACTGTTTTTT.

V is TRBV24-1 and J is TRBJ1-4; the match to TRBD1 covers 8 bases. The germline V gene encodes CDR1 KGHDR and CDR2 SFDVKD. After removal of 5 bases from V and 9 bases from J, the junction contained 10 bases not matched to a gene. This CDR3 is built from 15 residues. The CDR3 nucleotides are TGTGCCACCAGTGGGAAGACAGGGGAGGATCAAAAACTGTTTTTT. This codes for CATSGKTGEDQKLFF.

A remark on this clone: Other DNA sequences in the sample encode the same CDR3. The J gene is TRBJ1-1, the V gene TRBV5-1; D unclear. Germline V gives CDR1 SGHRS, CDR2 YFSETQ. This CDR3 has 13 residues. Trimming took 1 base from V and 1 from J, leaving 5 bases between them. CDR3 residues: CASSLNRNTEAFF. Here the CDR3 DNA reads TGCGCCAGCAGCTTGAACAGGAACACTGAAGCTTTCTTT.

J is TRBJ2-2 and V is TRBV4-1, with TRBD1 identical over 11 bases. The ends lost 2 bases at V and 1 base at J; junction bases unmatched: 6. Germline V gene data show CDR1 as MGHRA and CDR2 as YSYEKL. The CDR3 sequence is 18 residues long. For the CDR3, the DNA is TGCGCCAGCAGCCAAACCGGGACAGGGGGTATGAACACCGGGGAGCTGTTTTTT. It yields the protein CASSQTGTGGMNTGELFF.

The V gene is TRBV6-2 or TRBV6-3, the J gene TRBJ2-7; D possibly corresponds to TRBD1 (6 bases). CDR1 is MNHEY, CDR2 SVGEGT, per germline. V was clipped by 5 bases and J by 3 bases, with 23 bases between them. The CDR3 covers 17 residues. CDR3 in amino acids: CASSTLKEGQGLYEQYF. The CDR3 bases are TGTGCCAGCAGTACCCTAAAAGAGGGGCAGGGGCTCTACGAGCAGTACTTC.

The V and J genes are TRBV4-3 and TRBJ2-1; 8 positions agree with TRBD2. Per germline, CDR1 LGHNA and CDR2 YSLEER. The CDR3 sequence is 13 residues long. V lost 4 bases to trimming and J lost 10 bases; unmatched junction nucleotides: 6. For the CDR3, the DNA is TGCGCCAGCAGCCCGGGACTAGAGGACGAGCAGTTCTTC. Translated, it gives CASSPGLEDEQFF.

The gene calls are TRBV18 and TRBJ2-2; no firm D call. The V end lost 0 bases, the J end lost 8 bases, and 10 bases lay between the germline ends. Germline V gene sequence: CDR1 KGHSH, CDR2 LQKENI. The CDR3 extends over 14 amino acids. CDR3 bases: TGTGCCAGCTCACCACCGGCGGCCCCGGGGGAGCTGTTTTTT. It yields the protein CASSPPAAPGELFF.

This sequence joins TRBV6-5 and TRBJ1-2, with TRBD1 identical over 7 bases. Looked up from germline, CDR1 is MNHEY and CDR2 is SVGAGI. The CDR3 runs 15 residues. V lost 6 bases to trimming and J lost 5 bases; unmatched junction nucleotides: 12. CDR3: CASRRDSALGYGYTF. CDR3 bases: TGTGCCAGCAGGCGGGACAGCGCTTTAGGGTATGGCTACACCTTC.

A few counts support this clone. The V and J genes are TRBV5-1 and TRBJ2-2; a possible D gene is TRBD1 (5 bases). CDR1 and CDR2 from the germline V gene are SGHRS and YFSETQ. This CDR3 has 15 residues. Deletions cut 1 base from V and 3 bases from J, with 10 bases between. The CDR3: CASSLSLGHTGELFF. The DNA for the CDR3 is TGCGCCAGCAGCTTGTCGCTGGGGCACACCGGGGAGCTGTTTTTT.

This chain uses TRBV5-5 with TRBJ1-6; possible D gene TRBD1, 5 bases. The V and J ends lost 1 base and 5 bases respectively, with 13 bases between them. The CDR3 length is 16 residues. CDR1 SGHKS and CDR2 YYEKEE come from the germline V gene (reference sequence). The CDR3: CASSLWGGTNNSPLHF. CDR3 nucleotide sequence: TGTGCCAGCAGCTTGTGGGGGGGGACTAATAATTCACCCCTCCACTTT.

The rearrangement joins TRBV4-3 to TRBJ1-5; D not resolved. Between the trimmed V and J ends, which lost 0 bases and 0 bases, there was a span of 6 bases. Germline V gene lookup returns CDR1 LGHNA and CDR2 YSLEER. This CDR3 is 15 amino acids long. The CDR3 here is CASSQEQYSNQPQHF. The DNA of the CDR3 is TGCGCCAGCAGCCAAGAACAGTATAGCAATCAGCCCCAGCATTTT.

The V call is TRBV6-2 or TRBV6-3, the J call TRBJ1-1, with D unclear. The CDR3 has 11 residues. Germline loops: CDR1 MNHEY, CDR2 SVGEGT. The germline V and J ends were trimmed by 2 bases and 8 bases, with 6 bases remaining between them. The CDR3 DNA sequence: TGTGCCAGCAGTTACGGCCAGGAAGCTTTCTTT. This sequence encodes CASSYGQEAFF.

Notes on this clone: Other nucleotide sequences in the sample specify the same CDR3. This chain connects TRBV5-1 to TRBJ2-5; 8 positions match TRBD2. Trimming removed 0 bases from V and 2 bases from J; junction bases left unmatched: 3. CDR3 length equals 15 residues. In germline, CDR1 is SGHRS, CDR2 YFSETQ. In DNA, the CDR3 is TGCGCCAGCAGCTTGGCCGGCGGGGGGCAAGAGACCCAGTACTTC. It specifies CASSLAGGGQETQYF. The whole variable domain, remainder taken from reference TRBV5-1 and TRBJ2-5, is KAGVTQTPRYLIKTRGQQVTLSCSPISGHRSVSWYQQTPGQGLQFLFEYFSETQRNKGNFPGRFSGRQFSNSRSEMNVSTLELGDSALYLCASSLAGGGQETQYFGPGTRLLVL.

The CDR3 here is CASRTSGGPYEQYF. The CDR3 DNA follows: TGTGCCAGCAGGACTAGCGGGGGGCCGTACGAGCAGTACTTC. The rearrangement links TRBV6-5 to TRBJ2-7, with TRBD2 matching 13 bases. This CDR3 has 14 residues. Germline values: CDR1 MNHEY, CDR2 SVGAGI. Germline trimming cut 6 bases from V and 4 bases from J; bases unmatched to any gene: 3.